These 25 T cell receptor beta chains came from one sample sequenced in a study of blood T cell repertoires in COVID-19. Method: immunoSEQ multiplex PCR; TCRdb's copy keeps in-frame clones and lacks some. Among some 290,000 clones listed, almost 90% were seen once. Material for sequencing was peripheral blood. These receptors originate from a woman younger than 45 with COVID-19, enrolled during active disease.

V and J are TRBV5-1 and TRBJ2-7, with TRBD2 identical over 7 bases. CDR1 is SGHRS and CDR2 is YFSETQ in the germline V gene. This CDR3 comprises 14 residues. The trim removed 5 bases at V and 3 bases at J, leaving 8 bases unmatched. CDR3 loop: CASRRASGVYEQYF. The CDR3 DNA reads as TGCGCCAGCAGACGCGCTAGCGGAGTCTACGAGCAGTACTTC.

The rearrangement uses TRBV6-6 and TRBJ1-5; D uncertain. V was cut by 6 bases and J by 0 bases, with 15 bases left in between. This CDR3 contains 16 residues. The V gene's germline CDR1 is MNHNY and CDR2 SVGAGI (reference sequence). The CDR3 nucleotides are TGTGCCAGCAGCCCAACCCCTGACACTAGCAATCAGCCCCAGCATTTT. It codes for CASSPTPDTSNQPQHF.

The J gene is TRBJ1-4, the V gene TRBV7-8, with TRBD1 identical over 7 bases. Germline assignment: CDR1 SGHVS and CDR2 FQNEAQ. The V segment lost 2 bases and the J segment 5 bases; nucleotides outside the gene matches: 8. The CDR3 length is 16 residues. The CDR3, as DNA: TGTGCCAGCAGCTTAAACCCCGCAGGGGGGAATGAAAAACTGTTTTTT. Translation: CASSLNPAGGNEKLFF.

The chain recombines TRBV11-2 with TRBJ2-1, with D possibly matching TRBD1 (6 bases). V lost 5 bases, J lost 0 bases, and 14 bases lay in between. Germline assignment: CDR1 SGHAT and CDR2 FQNNGV. The CDR3 covers 16 residues. CDR3 sequence reads: CASSVRGTRSYNEQFF. The CDR3 DNA follows: TGTGCCAGCAGCGTCAGGGGAACGCGCTCCTACAATGAGCAGTTCTTC.

J is TRBJ2-2 and V is TRBV9, with D maybe TRBD1 (6 bases). The V and J ends lost 2 bases and 2 bases respectively, with 13 bases between them. This CDR3 is 16 amino acids long. Germline V CDR1 and CDR2: SGDLS, YYNGEE. The CDR3 here is CASSVSGTPNTGELFF. CDR3 sequence (DNA): TGTGCCAGCAGCGTTTCCGGGACACCTAACACCGGGGAGCTGTTTTTT.

The chain carries TRBV7-2 and TRBJ1-3; D remains unclear. This CDR3 has 14 residues. Germline V gene sequence: CDR1 SGHTA, CDR2 FQGNSA. V lost 4 bases, J lost 0 bases, and 7 bases lay in between. For the CDR3, the DNA is TGTGCCAGCAGCTCCCTGCGCTCTGGAAACACCATATATTTT. The encoded protein is CASSSLRSGNTIYF. Full variable domain (rest looked up from reference TRBV7-2 and TRBJ1-3): GAGVSQSPSNKVTEKGKDVELRCDPISGHTALYWYRQSLGQGLEFLIYFQGNSAPDKSGLPSDRFSAERTGGSVSTLTIQRTQQEDSAVYLCASSSLRSGNTIYFGEGSWLTVV.

This chain joins TRBV10-3 and TRBJ1-5; 7 bases fit TRBD1. Germline CDR1 is ENHRY and CDR2 is SYGVKD. The CDR3 sequence is 14 residues long. V lost 6 bases and J lost 2; bases outside the gene matches: 4. Written as DNA, the CDR3 is TGTGCCATCAGCCATGACAGGGGCAATCAGCCCCAGCATTTT. Residues: CAISHDRGNQPQHF.

The rearrangement joins TRBV20-1 to TRBJ1-1; tentatively, D is TRBD1 (6 bases). This CDR3 comprises 11 residues. CDR1 and CDR2 (germline): DFQATT, SNEGSKA (reference sequence). V lost 7 bases and J 5 bases, leaving 11 bases between the germline ends. The DNA for the CDR3 is TGCAGTGGGGAACAGGGAACTGAAGCTTTCTTT. This encodes CSGEQGTEAFF.

This sequence joins TRBV5-4 and TRBJ2-7; D is possibly TRBD1 (6 bases). The V gene lost 2 bases and the J gene lost 0 bases, with 12 bases spanning the gap. CDR1 and CDR2 (germline): SGHNT, YYREEE (reference sequence). There are 15 residues in the CDR3. The CDR3, as DNA: TGTGCCAGCAGCTTAACCGGACAGAGCTCCTACGAGCAGTACTTC. It encodes CASSLTGQSSYEQYF.

CDR3 region: CASSSWTSGSNEQYF. The DNA for the CDR3 is TGTGCCAGCAGCTCCTGGACTAGCGGGAGTAACGAGCAGTACTTC. The V gene is TRBV11-2, the J gene TRBJ2-7, with 13 bases lining up with TRBD2. CDR3 size: 15 residues. V gave up 4 bases and J gave up 5 bases; unmatched junction bases: 5. In germline, CDR1 is SGHAT, CDR2 FQNNGV.

The rearrangement links TRBV2 to TRBJ1-6; D possibly corresponds to TRBD1 (6 bases). Trimming pared 7 bases from V and 6 bases from J, leaving 16 bases between. This CDR3 comprises 15 residues. Germline V gives CDR1 SNHLY, CDR2 FYNNEI. In nucleotides, the CDR3 is TGTGCCAGCACAGGGGTGGCCTCTGGTAATTCACCCCTCCACTTT. Translation: CASTGVASGNSPLHF.

The CDR3 DNA reads TGTGCCACCAGCGACCTCCGGGACACCGAAGAGACCCAGTACTTC. Amino acid sequence: CATSDLRDTEETQYF. The chain combines TRBV24-1 with TRBJ2-5; TRBD1 might be the D (6 bases). Germline CDR1 KGHDR, CDR2 SFDVKD. The germline V and J ends were trimmed by 7 bases and 3 bases, with 17 bases remaining between them. The CDR3 totals 15 residues.

The chain links TRBV27 to TRBJ1-6; maybe TRBD1 (5 bases). The V gene lost 6 bases and the J gene lost 10 bases, with 10 bases spanning the gap. The germline V gene encodes CDR1 MNHEY and CDR2 SMNVEV (reference sequence). The length of the CDR3 is 12 residues. The CDR3 region is CASRAGSSPLHF. CDR3 DNA: TGTGCCAGCAGAGCAGGGTCCTCACCCCTCCACTTT.

This clone was picked up a small number of times. V usage is TRBV7-2 and J usage is TRBJ2-1; 7 bases are shared with TRBD2. The CDR3 runs to 13 residues. The germline V gene encodes CDR1 SGHTA and CDR2 FQGNSA. Trimming at V came to 5 bases and at J to 11 bases, leaving 9 bases not matched to a gene. The CDR3 DNA reads as TGTGCCAGCAGCACCAAGTCCGGGACTAAGCAGTTCTTC. It yields the protein CASSTKSGTKQFF.

The chain joins TRBV10-3 to TRBJ1-1; TRBD1 aligns across 9 bases. Per germline, CDR1 ENHRY and CDR2 SYGVKD. The CDR3 spans 14 residues. The ends lost 8 bases at V and 4 bases at J; junction bases unmatched: 8. CDR3 protein: CAIAPKTGGTEAFF. In DNA, the CDR3 is TGTGCCATCGCGCCTAAGACAGGGGGCACTGAAGCTTTCTTT.

The CDR3, as DNA: TGTGCCAGCAGTGACGACAGGGGTCAAGAGACCCAGTACTTC. This codes for CASSDDRGQETQYF. The genes are TRBV6-1 and TRBJ2-5, with 8 bases that match TRBD1. The CDR3 is 14 residues long. The ends lost 3 bases at V and 2 bases at J; junction bases unmatched: 2. Germline V CDR1 and CDR2: MNHNS, SASEGT.

The chain uses TRBV7-9 and TRBJ1-1; 7 nucleotides align to TRBD1. Germline lookup yields CDR1 SEHNR and CDR2 FQNEAQ (reference sequence). This CDR3 has 12 amino acids. V was pared by 5 bases and J by 6 bases, with 3 bases of the junction left unmatched. The CDR3 reads CASSQQGSEAFF. CDR3 DNA: TGTGCCAGCAGCCAACAGGGGTCTGAAGCTTTCTTT.

The chain couples TRBV14 to TRBJ1-1; 7 nucleotides align to TRBD1. Germline CDR1 reads SGHDN; CDR2 reads FVKESK. CDR3 length: 16 residues. V gave up 2 bases and J gave up 4 bases; unmatched junction bases: 10. As DNA, the CDR3 is TGTGCCAGCAGCCAACTGGGTAGGGGGCTGGGCACTGAAGCTTTCTTT. Protein sequence: CASSQLGRGLGTEAFF. The whole variable domain, remainder taken from reference TRBV14 and TRBJ1-1, is EAGVTQFPSHSVIEKGQTVTLRCDPISGHDNLYWYRRVMGKEIKFLLHFVKESKQDESGMPNNRFLAERTGGTYSTLKVQPAELEDSGVYFCASSQLGRGLGTEAFFGQGTRLTVV.

This clone has only a few counts. This chain connects TRBV7-9 to TRBJ1-2; D possibly corresponds to TRBD1 (5 bases). V shed 5 bases and J shed 0 bases, with 10 bases lying between them. CDR3 length equals 14 residues. The V gene's germline CDR1 is SEHNR and CDR2 FQNEAQ (reference sequence). The CDR3 DNA reads as TGTGCCAGCAGCGGGGGGACGGCTAACTATGGCTACACCTTC. Residues: CASSGGTANYGYTF.

This clone has only one observation. J is TRBJ2-1 and V is TRBV19; D uncertain. Germline V lookup: CDR1 LNHDA, CDR2 SQIVND (reference sequence). The V end lost 3 bases, the J end lost 0 bases, and 9 bases lay between the germline ends. The length of the CDR3 is 15 residues. CDR3 protein: CASSIPLRSYNEQFF. CDR3 nucleotides: TGTGCCAGTAGTATCCCCCTCCGCTCCTACAATGAGCAGTTCTTC.

This clone was seen a few times. This chain links TRBV6-4 with TRBJ1-2; no firm D call. The germline V gene has CDR1 MRHNA and CDR2 SNTAGT. The CDR3 sequence is 14 residues long. Trimming left V 0 bases short and J 7 bases short, with 12 bases between. This chain's CDR3 is CASSDSRDSSGYTF. For the CDR3, the DNA is TGTGCCAGCAGTGACTCGAGGGATTCGAGTGGCTACACCTTC.

J is TRBJ2-5 and V is TRBV7-6, with 7 bases matching TRBD1. V shed 3 bases and J 1 base; nucleotides not matched to a gene: 8. The CDR3 runs 16 residues. CDR1 is SGHVS and CDR2 is FNYEAQ in the germline V gene. The CDR3 loop reads CASSFNGQAVQETQYF. The CDR3 DNA reads TGTGCCAGCAGCTTTAATGGACAGGCAGTCCAAGAGACCCAGTACTTC.

The genes are TRBV19 and TRBJ1-3; the match to TRBD1 covers 7 bases. This CDR3 comprises 15 residues. J gave up 3 bases and V 5 bases, and 7 bases lay outside the gene matches. Germline V lookup: CDR1 LNHDA, CDR2 SQIVND (reference sequence). The CDR3 here is CASSSGQDFGNTIYF. DNA of the CDR3: TGTGCCAGTAGTTCAGGACAGGACTTTGGAAACACCATATATTTT.

V is TRBV27 and J is TRBJ2-7; 10 bases are a match to TRBD1. The ends lost 5 bases at V and 6 bases at J; junction bases unmatched: 10. The CDR3 contains 15 residues. Germline V gives CDR1 MNHEY, CDR2 SMNVEV (reference sequence). Here the CDR3 DNA reads TGTGCCAGCAGTCCACGGGACAGGGGTCGTCGCGAGCAGTACTTC. Translation gives CASSPRDRGRREQYF.

About this clone itself: This same CDR3 is encoded by further DNA sequences in the sample. The chain carries TRBV30 and TRBJ1-1; 8 nucleotides match TRBD1. Germline V gene data show CDR1 as GTSNPN and CDR2 as SVGIG (reference sequence). V lost 1 base to trimming and J lost 3 bases; unmatched junction nucleotides: 4. The CDR3 runs 14 residues. The CDR3 sequence: CAWSGGTGYTEAFF. The CDR3 nucleotides read TGTGCCTGGAGTGGGGGGACAGGTTACACTGAAGCTTTCTTT.